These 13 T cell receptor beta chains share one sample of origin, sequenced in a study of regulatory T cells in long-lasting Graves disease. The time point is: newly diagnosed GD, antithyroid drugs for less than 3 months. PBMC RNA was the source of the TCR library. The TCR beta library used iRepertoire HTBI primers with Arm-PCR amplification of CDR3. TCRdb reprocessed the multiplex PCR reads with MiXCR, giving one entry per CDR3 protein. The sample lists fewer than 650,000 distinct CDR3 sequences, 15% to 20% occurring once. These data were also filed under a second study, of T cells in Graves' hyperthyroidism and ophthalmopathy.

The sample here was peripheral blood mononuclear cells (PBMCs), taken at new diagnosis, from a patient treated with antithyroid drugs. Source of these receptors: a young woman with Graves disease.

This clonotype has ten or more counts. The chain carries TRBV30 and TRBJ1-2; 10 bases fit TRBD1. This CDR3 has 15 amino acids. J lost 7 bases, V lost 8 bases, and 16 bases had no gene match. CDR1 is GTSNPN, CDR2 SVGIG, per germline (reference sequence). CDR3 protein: CARKAPGQGSGGYTF. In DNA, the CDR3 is TGTGCCAGAAAAGCACCGGGACAGGGGTCTGGTGGCTACACCTTC.

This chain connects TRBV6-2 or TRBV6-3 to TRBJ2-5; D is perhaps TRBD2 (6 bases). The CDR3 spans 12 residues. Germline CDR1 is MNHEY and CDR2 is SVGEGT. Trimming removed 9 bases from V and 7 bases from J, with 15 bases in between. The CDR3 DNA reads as TGTGCCAGTACGGGGGTTTTCGGGACCCAGTACTTC. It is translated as CASTGVFGTQYF.

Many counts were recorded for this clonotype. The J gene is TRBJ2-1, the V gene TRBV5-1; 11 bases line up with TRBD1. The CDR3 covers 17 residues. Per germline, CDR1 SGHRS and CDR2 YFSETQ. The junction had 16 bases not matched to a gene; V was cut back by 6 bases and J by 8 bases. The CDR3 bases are TGCGCCAGCACTATCGACGGGACAGGGGGATTAGCGGATGAGCAGTTCTTC. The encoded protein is CASTIDGTGGLADEQFF.

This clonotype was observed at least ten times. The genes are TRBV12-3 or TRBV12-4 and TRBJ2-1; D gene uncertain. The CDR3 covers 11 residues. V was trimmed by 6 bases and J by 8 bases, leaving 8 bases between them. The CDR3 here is CASSLTDEQFF. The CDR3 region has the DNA TGTGCCAGCAGCTTAACGGATGAGCAGTTCTTC.

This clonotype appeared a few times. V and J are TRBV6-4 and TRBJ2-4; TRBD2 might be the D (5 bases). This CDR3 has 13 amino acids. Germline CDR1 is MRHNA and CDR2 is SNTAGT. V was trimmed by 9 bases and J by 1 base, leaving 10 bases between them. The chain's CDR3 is CASRPGAKNIQYF. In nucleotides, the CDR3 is TGTGCCAGTAGGCCGGGGGCCAAAAACATTCAGTACTTC.

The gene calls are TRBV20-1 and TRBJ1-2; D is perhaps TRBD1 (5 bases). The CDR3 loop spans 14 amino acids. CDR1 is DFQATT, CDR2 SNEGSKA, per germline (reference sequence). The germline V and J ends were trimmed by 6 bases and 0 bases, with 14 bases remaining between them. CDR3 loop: CSAIRGLTNYGYTF. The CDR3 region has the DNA TGCAGTGCCATTCGGGGACTCACTAACTATGGCTACACCTTC.

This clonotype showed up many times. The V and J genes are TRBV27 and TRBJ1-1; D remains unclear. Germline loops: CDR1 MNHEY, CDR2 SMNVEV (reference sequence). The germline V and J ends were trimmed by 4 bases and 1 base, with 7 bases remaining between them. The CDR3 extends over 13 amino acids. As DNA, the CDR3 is TGTGCCAGCAGTTCCGTTCCGAACACTGAAGCTTTCTTT. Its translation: CASSSVPNTEAFF.

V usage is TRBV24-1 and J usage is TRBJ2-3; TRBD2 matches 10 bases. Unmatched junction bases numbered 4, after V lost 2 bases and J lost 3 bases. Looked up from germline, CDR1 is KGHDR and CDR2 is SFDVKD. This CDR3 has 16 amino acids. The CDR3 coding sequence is TGTGCCACCAGTGATTGGGCTAGCGGGAGAACAGATACGCAGTATTTT. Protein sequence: CATSDWASGRTDTQYF.

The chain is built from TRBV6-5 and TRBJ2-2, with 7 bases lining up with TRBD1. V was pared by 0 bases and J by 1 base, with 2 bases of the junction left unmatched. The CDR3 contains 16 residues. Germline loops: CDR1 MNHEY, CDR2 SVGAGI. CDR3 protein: CASSYSGQWNTGELFF. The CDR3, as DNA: TGTGCCAGCAGTTACTCGGGACAGTGGAACACCGGGGAGCTGTTTTTT.

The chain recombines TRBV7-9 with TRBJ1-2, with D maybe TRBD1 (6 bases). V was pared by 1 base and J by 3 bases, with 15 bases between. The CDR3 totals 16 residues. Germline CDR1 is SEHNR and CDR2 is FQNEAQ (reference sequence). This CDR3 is CASSLGQGSAHYGYTF. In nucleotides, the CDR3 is TGTGCCAGCAGCTTAGGGCAGGGGTCAGCGCACTATGGCTACACCTTC.

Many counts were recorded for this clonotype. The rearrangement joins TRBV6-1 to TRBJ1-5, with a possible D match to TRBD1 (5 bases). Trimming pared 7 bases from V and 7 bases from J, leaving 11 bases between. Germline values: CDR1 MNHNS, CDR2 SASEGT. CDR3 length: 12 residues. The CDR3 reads CASNFQGQPQHF. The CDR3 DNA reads TGTGCCAGCAACTTCCAGGGACAGCCCCAGCATTTT.

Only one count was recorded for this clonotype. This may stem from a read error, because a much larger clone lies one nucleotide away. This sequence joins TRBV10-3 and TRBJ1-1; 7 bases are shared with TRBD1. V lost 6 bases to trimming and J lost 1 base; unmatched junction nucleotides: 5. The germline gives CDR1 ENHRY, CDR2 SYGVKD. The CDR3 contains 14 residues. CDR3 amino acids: CAIRKTGRNTEAFF. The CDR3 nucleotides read TGTGCCATCAGAAAGACAGGGAGGAACACTGAAGCTTTCTTT.

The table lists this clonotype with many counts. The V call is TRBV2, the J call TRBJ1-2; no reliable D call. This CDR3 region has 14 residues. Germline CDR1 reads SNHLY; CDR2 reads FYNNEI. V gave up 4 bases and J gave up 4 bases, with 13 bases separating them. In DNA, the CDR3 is TGTGCCAGCAGTGCTGGGTTCAGCCTCTATGGCTACACCTTC. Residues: CASSAGFSLYGYTF.